The rows below give T cell receptor beta chains drawn from one sample of a study of CD8+ T cells in alopecia areata. The method was immunoSEQ multiplex PCR; TCRdb's version includes in-frame clones alone and lacks a portion of them. The profile shows 69,000 or so clones, roughly 57% of them singletons. Material: CD8+ T cells sorted from blood, obtained at week 0. These receptors were obtained from a human donor with alopecia areata. The CDR3 runs from the conserved cysteine through the conserved F or W. The order of the fields is D gene, clone size, V gene, J gene, CDR3 DNA, CDR3 protein. D genes are given only for firm matches. Part of the rows lack a size; the others show once, few, many or a class for expanded clones.

NA	NA	TRBV5-7	TRBJ2-1	TGTGCCAGCAGCTTGGCTCCAGGGTGCCACAATGAGCAGTTCTTC	CASSLAPGCHNEQFF
NA	NA	TRBV10-3	TRBJ1-2	TGTGCCATCAGTGAGGGGGCTTGGGACTATGGCTACACCTTC	CAISEGAWDYGYTF
NA	NA	TRBV28	TRBJ1-4	TGTGCCAGCAGTCTACAGAGATACAATGAAAAACTGTTTTTT	CASSLQRYNEKLFF
NA	once	TRBV25-1	TRBJ2-1	TGTGCCAGCAGTTGGGTGATCGGTGAGCAGTTCTTC	CASSWVIGEQFF
NA	medium-sized	TRBV28	TRBJ2-4	TGTGCCAGCAGCCCCGACTACGCCTCCCGGGGGAACATTCAGTACTTC	CASSPDYASRGNIQYF
TRBD1	NA	TRBV5-1	TRBJ2-7	TGCGCCAGCAGCGTTGGGTATGGGGACAGGCCTCTCGAGCAGTACTTC	CASSVGYGDRPLEQYF
NA	NA	TRBV13	TRBJ2-6	TGTGCCAGCAGCTTGGAGGGTTCGGCTGGGGCCAACGTCCTGACTTTC	CASSLEGSAGANVLTF
NA	few	TRBV4-3	TRBJ1-5	TGCGCCAGCAGCCAAGATTTGTATAGCAATCAGCCCCAGCATTTT	CASSQDLYSNQPQHF
NA	NA	TRBV4-3	TRBJ1-1	TGCGCCAGCAGCCAAGTCGGGGGTGAAGCTTTCTTT	CASSQVGGEAFF
NA	few	TRBV29-1	TRBJ2-5	TGCAGCGTTGATTTTACCGGAGAGACCCAGTACTTC	CSVDFTGETQYF
TRBD2	NA	TRBV2	TRBJ2-7	TGTGCCAGCGGGGGACTAGCGGGACTCGATTCTTCCGGCGAGCAGTACTTC	CASGGLAGLDSSGEQYF
NA	few	TRBV29-1	TRBJ2-7	TGCAGCGTTGGGGAAAGACAGGGAGGAGTAACTCCCTACGAGCAGTACTTC	CSVGERQGGVTPYEQYF
TRBD1	few	TRBV5-1	TRBJ2-5	TGCGCCAGCAGCTTGGAAGGGGGCGAGAAGACCCAGTACTTC	CASSLEGGEKTQYF
TRBD1	NA	TRBV9	TRBJ2-5	TGTGCCAGCGGGGATACTCGGGACAGGGTTCGGGAGACCCAGTACTTC	CASGDTRDRVRETQYF
NA	NA	TRBV29-1	TRBJ2-3	TGCAGCGTTCTCACGGGGTCCCCAGATACGCAGTATTTT	CSVLTGSPDTQYF
TRBD2	once	TRBV7-7	TRBJ2-5	TGTGCCAGCAGCTTACTAGCGGGGGGGATGGAGACCCAGTACTTC	CASSLLAGGMETQYF
NA	NA	TRBV29-1	TRBJ2-5	TGCAGCGTTGCTTCACGGGGGGCGACCCAGTACTTC	CSVASRGATQYF
TRBD1	once	TRBV27	TRBJ2-7	TGTGCCAGCAGTAGGACAGGGGGCGAGCAGTACTTC	CASSRTGGEQYF
NA	once	TRBV27	TRBJ2-7	TGTGCTAGCAGTTTCGGCAACGAGCAGTACTTC	CASSFGNEQYF
TRBD1	NA	TRBV5-6	TRBJ1-1	TGTGCCAGCAGCTTGTTGACTAGGACAGGGGACACTGAAGCTTCCTTT	CASSLLTRTGDTEASF
TRBD1	few	TRBV6-1	TRBJ2-7	TGTGCCAGCAGTGGTTGGACAGGGGAGAAACCCTACGAGCAGTACTTC	CASSGWTGEKPYEQYF
NA	medium-sized	TRBV6-5	TRBJ2-2	TGTGCCAGCAGTTTAGTGGACGGGGAGCTGTTTTTT	CASSLVDGELFF
TRBD2	NA	TRBV9	TRBJ2-7	TGTGCCAGCAGTCGGGGATCACTAGCGGAGACGGCCTCCTACGAGCAGTACTTC	CASSRGSLAETASYEQYF
NA	few	TRBV7-9	TRBJ1-1	TGTGCCAGCAGCTTTCATCAGGGGATGAACACTGAAGCTTTCTTT	CASSFHQGMNTEAFF
NA	NA	TRBV27	TRBJ1-5	TGTGCCAGCAGTTTAGGGAGGGGGAGCAATCAGCCCCAGCATTTT	CASSLGRGSNQPQHF
TRBD1	NA	TRBV2	TRBJ1-4	TGTGCCAGCACATACCGGGACAGGACTAATGAAAAACTGTTTTTT	CASTYRDRTNEKLFF
NA	NA	TRBV5-1	TRBJ2-7	TGCGCCAGCAGCTTCGGACAGAACTACGAGCAGTACTTC	CASSFGQNYEQYF
NA	NA	TRBV7-2	TRBJ1-6	TGTGCCAGCAGCTTTGTCGGACAGTCGGATTCACCCCTCCACTTT	CASSFVGQSDSPLHF
TRBD2	NA	TRBV29-1	TRBJ2-3	TGCAGCGTTTCATTGCGGGGGGCGGGAGATACGCAGTATTTT	CSVSLRGAGDTQYF
NA	NA	TRBV27	TRBJ1-2	TGTGCCAGCGGACAACTAGGGGGGAGGTCGACGGCTAACTATGGCTACACCTTC	CASGQLGGRSTANYGYTF
NA	NA	TRBV5-4	TRBJ2-7	TGTGCCAGCAGCTCCAACTACGAGCAGTACTTC	CASSSNYEQYF
TRBD2	NA	TRBV5-6	TRBJ2-5	TGTGCCAGCAGCTTAGGGCTAGCGGGAGCGGAGACCCAGTACTTC	CASSLGLAGAETQYF
NA	NA	TRBV5-1	TRBJ2-5	TGCGCCAGCAGCTTGGAGAACGAGGAGACCCAGTACTTC	CASSLENEETQYF
NA	NA	TRBV5-1	TRBJ1-2	TGCGCCAGCAGCTTGGTTATAGGGAGGACCTCAGGCTACACCTTC	CASSLVIGRTSGYTF
NA	NA	TRBV29-1	TRBJ2-7	TGCAGCGGCCCCCAGGGAGAAGGTCATTTGAACGAGCAGTACTTC	CSGPQGEGHLNEQYF
NA	few	TRBV4-1	TRBJ1-5	TGCGCCAGCAGCCAAGGGGGACTCGGCAATCAGCCCCAGCATTTT	CASSQGGLGNQPQHF
TRBD1	NA	TRBV4-3	TRBJ1-1	TGCGCCAGCAGCCTTCACAGGGGCGGTGAAGCTTTCTTT	CASSLHRGGEAFF
TRBD1	NA	TRBV7-9	TRBJ2-5	TGTGCCAGCAGCTCCACAGGGGTCCAAGAGACCCAGTACTTC	CASSSTGVQETQYF
NA	NA	TRBV28	TRBJ2-7	TGTGCCAGCAGTTTACGGGTCAACGACTACGAGCAGTACTTC	CASSLRVNDYEQYF
NA	NA	TRBV27	TRBJ2-7	TGTGCCAGCACATCGACAGGAACCTCAGGGAAATACGAGCAGTACTTC	CASTSTGTSGKYEQYF
NA	NA	TRBV7-7	TRBJ2-3	TGTGCCAGCAGCCCAAGCAGAGTAGATACGCAGTATTTT	CASSPSRVDTQYF
NA	once	TRBV30	TRBJ1-5	TGTGCCTGGAGTACGGGGGGGAATCAGCCCCAGCATTTT	CAWSTGGNQPQHF
NA	NA	TRBV27	TRBJ1-2	TGTGCCAGCAGTTTATCAGGGGTTGGCGGCTACACCTTC	CASSLSGVGGYTF
NA	NA	TRBV9	TRBJ2-5	TGTGCCAGCAGCGTAGCCCAAGAGACCCAGTACTTC	CASSVAQETQYF
NA	NA	TRBV6-5	TRBJ2-7	TGTGCCAGCAGGAAGGGGTCCTACGAGCAGTACTTC	CASRKGSYEQYF
TRBD1	few	TRBV5-4	TRBJ2-2	TGTGCCAGCAGCGTGGGGGACAGGGCGTCGACCGGGGAGCTGTTTTTT	CASSVGDRASTGELFF
TRBD2	NA	TRBV5-4	TRBJ2-5	TGTGCCAGCAGCTTGCCCAGCGGGGCTCAAGAGACCCAGTACTTC	CASSLPSGAQETQYF
NA	many	TRBV4-1	TRBJ1-5	TGCGCCAGCAGCCAAGTGTGGGGAACTAGCAATCAGCCCCAGCATTTT	CASSQVWGTSNQPQHF
TRBD2	NA	TRBV29-1	TRBJ2-5	TGCAGCGTTGAAGGGGGAGGACTAGCGGGTTTCTACCAAGAGACCCAGTACTTC	CSVEGGGLAGFYQETQYF
NA	NA	TRBV7-8	TRBJ1-5	TGTGCCAGCAGCCCCCCGGCAATAGGGAGGAATCAGCCCCAGCATTTT	CASSPPAIGRNQPQHF
TRBD2	few	TRBV7-6	TRBJ2-1	TGTGCCAGCAGCTTAGTTTCGCGGGAGAGCTCCTACAATGAGCAGTTCTTC	CASSLVSRESSYNEQFF
TRBD2	NA	TRBV6-5	TRBJ2-7	TGTGCCAGCAGTTGGACTAGCGGGAGCTACGAGCAGTACTTC	CASSWTSGSYEQYF
TRBD2	NA	TRBV2	TRBJ2-3	TGTGCCAGCAGACAGGGACTAGCGGGTTCAGATACGCAGTATTTT	CASRQGLAGSDTQYF
NA	NA	TRBV9	TRBJ2-5	TGTGCCAGCAGCGTAGACAGGGAAGAGACCCAGTACTTC	CASSVDREETQYF
NA	few	TRBV29-1	TRBJ2-3	TGCAGCGTGGGACCAGAGAGCACAGATACGCAGTATTTT	CSVGPESTDTQYF
TRBD1	NA	TRBV19	TRBJ2-7	TGTGCCAGTAGGCCGGGACAGGGGGCCTACGAGCAGTACTTC	CASRPGQGAYEQYF
NA	once	TRBV4-2	TRBJ1-3	TGTGCCAGCAGCGAAGACGGAAGCTCTGGAAACACCATATATTTT	CASSEDGSSGNTIYF
NA	NA	TRBV7-9	TRBJ2-1	TGTGCCAGCAGCTTAGCTCGGCTAGAGCAGTTCTTC	CASSLARLEQFF